This T cell receptor (beta chain) emerged from a study of T cell repertoires in cytomegalovirus infection. The overall study: Selection of CMV epitopes for the study included recently identified HLA-C-restricted and well-studied HLA-B-restricted ones. From public TCR beta signatures came an indication of both CMV infection and matching HLA type. Broader study findings: Based on cumulative public TCR beta family frequency, carriers of CMV plus the relevant HLA were identified. HLA-C-restricted TCR beta clonotypes specific for CMV led the ex vivo response.

This clonotype has only a few counts. What it recognizes is unknown. TCRdb ran MiXCR on the reads and lists one entry per CDR3 protein. In the table there are roughly 990,000 distinct CDR3 sequences, 31% of which are singletons. The trim removed 0 bases at V and 2 bases at J, leaving 4 bases unmatched. This CDR3 has 17 residues. Germline CDR1 and CDR2: LNHNV and YYDKDF (reference sequence). This sequence was found in a human donor in good health (CMV status not recorded). Some clones in this sample may be carry-over from other donors' samples. V is TRBV15 and J is TRBJ2-3, with 11 bases that match TRBD2. The starting material was cultured CD8+ T cells from PBMCs, obtained from culture after CMV antigen stimulation. CDR3 coding DNA: TGTGCCACCAGCAGAGATTTACTAGCGGGGGCCACAGATACGCAGTATTTT. This sequence encodes CATSRDLLAGATDTQYF.